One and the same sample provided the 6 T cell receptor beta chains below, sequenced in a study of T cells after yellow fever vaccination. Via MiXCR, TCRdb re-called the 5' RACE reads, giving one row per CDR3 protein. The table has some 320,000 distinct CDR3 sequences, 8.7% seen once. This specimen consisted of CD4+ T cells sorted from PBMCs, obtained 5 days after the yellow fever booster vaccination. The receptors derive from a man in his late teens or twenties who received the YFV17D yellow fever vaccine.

CDR3: CASSEAEPVVGELFF. In DNA, the CDR3 is TGTGCCAGCAGTGAAGCGGAACCAGTTGTCGGGGAGCTGTTTTTT. The rearrangement links TRBV6-1 to TRBJ2-2; D uncertain. Per germline, CDR1 MNHNS and CDR2 SASEGT. V lost 0 bases, J lost 7 bases, and 12 bases lay in between. The CDR3 contains 15 residues.

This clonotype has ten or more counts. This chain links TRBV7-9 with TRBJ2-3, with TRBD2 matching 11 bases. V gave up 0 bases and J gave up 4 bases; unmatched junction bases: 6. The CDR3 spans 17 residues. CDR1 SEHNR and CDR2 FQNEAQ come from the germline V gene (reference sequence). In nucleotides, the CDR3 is TGTGCCAGCAGCTTAGCGTCGACTAGCGGGGCGGCAGATACGCAGTATTTT. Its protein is CASSLASTSGAADTQYF.

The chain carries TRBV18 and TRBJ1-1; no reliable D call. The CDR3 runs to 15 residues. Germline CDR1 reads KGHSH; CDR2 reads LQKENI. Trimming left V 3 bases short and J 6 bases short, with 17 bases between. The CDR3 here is CASSPPEGPRAEAFF. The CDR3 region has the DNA TGTGCCAGCTCACCCCCCGAGGGTCCGCGGGCTGAAGCTTTCTTT. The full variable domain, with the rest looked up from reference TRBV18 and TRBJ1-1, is NAGVMQNPRHLVRRRGQEARLRCSPMKGHSHVYWYRQLPEEGLKFMVYLQKENIIDESGMPKERFSAEFPKEGPSILRIQQVVRGDSAAYFCASSPPEGPRAEAFFGQGTRLTVV.

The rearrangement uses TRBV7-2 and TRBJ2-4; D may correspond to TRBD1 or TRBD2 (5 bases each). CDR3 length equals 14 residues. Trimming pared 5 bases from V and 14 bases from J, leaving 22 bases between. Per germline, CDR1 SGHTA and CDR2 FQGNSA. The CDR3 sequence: CASSQSHDGAHKYF. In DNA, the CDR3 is TGTGCCAGCAGCCAAAGCCATGACGGGGCGCATAAGTACTTC.

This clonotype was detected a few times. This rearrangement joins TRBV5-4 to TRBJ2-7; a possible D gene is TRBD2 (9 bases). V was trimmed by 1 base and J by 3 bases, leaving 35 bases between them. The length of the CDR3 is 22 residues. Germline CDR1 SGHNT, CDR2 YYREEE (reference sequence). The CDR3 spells CASSLFGRTGKLAGSVDYEQYV. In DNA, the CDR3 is TGTGCCAGCAGCTTGTTTGGTCGGACAGGGAAGCTAGCGGGGTCGGTTGACTACGAGCAGTACGTC.

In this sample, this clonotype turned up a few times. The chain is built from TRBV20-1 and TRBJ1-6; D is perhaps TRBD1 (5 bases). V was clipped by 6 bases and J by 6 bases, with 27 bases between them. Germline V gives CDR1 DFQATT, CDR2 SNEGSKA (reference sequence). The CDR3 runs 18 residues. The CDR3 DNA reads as TGCAGTGCCCCCGCGCCCTTCGGGAGGGGCTGGCGTAATTCACCCCTCCACTTT. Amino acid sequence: CSAPAPFGRGWRNSPLHF.